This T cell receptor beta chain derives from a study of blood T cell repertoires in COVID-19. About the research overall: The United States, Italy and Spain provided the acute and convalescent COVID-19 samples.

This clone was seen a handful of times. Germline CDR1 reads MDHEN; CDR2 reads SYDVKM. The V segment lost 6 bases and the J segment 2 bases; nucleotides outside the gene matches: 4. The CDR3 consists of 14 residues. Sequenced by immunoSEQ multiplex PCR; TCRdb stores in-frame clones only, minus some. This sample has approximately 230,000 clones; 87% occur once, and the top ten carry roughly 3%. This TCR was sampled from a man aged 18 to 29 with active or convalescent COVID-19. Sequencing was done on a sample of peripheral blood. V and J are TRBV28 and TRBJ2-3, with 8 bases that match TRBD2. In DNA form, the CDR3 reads TGTGCCAGCAGGCGTAGCGGGACCACAGATACGCAGTATTTT. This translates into CASRRSGTTDTQYF. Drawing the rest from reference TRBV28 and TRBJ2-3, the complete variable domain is DVKVTQSSRYLVKRTGEKVFLECVQDMDHENMFWYRQDPGLGLRLIYFSYDVKMKEKGDIPEGYSVSREKKERFSLILESASTNQTSMYLCASRRSGTTDTQYFGPGTRLTVL.